This T cell receptor (beta chain) was recovered during a study of cytomegalovirus exposure and HLA in healthy donors. Primers included in the PCR were 60 Vbeta and 13 Jbeta primers. TCRdb's table, derived via immunoSEQ multiplex PCR, lists solely in-frame clones and lacks some. Altogether approximately 140,000 clones are present, around 74% being singletons, with the ten largest covering under 8%. V was shortened by 0 bases and J by 1 base, with 10 bases between the two germline ends. The CDR3 is 16 residues long. CDR1 is LNHNV and CDR2 is YYDKDF in the germline V gene (reference sequence). The chain carries TRBV15 and TRBJ2-1; a weak D match, TRBD2 (5 bases). Sequenced material: PBMCs. This receptor was obtained from a man in his forties or fifties in good health and CMV-seropositive. For the CDR3, the DNA is TGTGCCACCAGCAGAGATAAAGGAGGTTCCTACAATGAGCAGTTCTTC. Its translation: CATSRDKGGSYNEQFF.